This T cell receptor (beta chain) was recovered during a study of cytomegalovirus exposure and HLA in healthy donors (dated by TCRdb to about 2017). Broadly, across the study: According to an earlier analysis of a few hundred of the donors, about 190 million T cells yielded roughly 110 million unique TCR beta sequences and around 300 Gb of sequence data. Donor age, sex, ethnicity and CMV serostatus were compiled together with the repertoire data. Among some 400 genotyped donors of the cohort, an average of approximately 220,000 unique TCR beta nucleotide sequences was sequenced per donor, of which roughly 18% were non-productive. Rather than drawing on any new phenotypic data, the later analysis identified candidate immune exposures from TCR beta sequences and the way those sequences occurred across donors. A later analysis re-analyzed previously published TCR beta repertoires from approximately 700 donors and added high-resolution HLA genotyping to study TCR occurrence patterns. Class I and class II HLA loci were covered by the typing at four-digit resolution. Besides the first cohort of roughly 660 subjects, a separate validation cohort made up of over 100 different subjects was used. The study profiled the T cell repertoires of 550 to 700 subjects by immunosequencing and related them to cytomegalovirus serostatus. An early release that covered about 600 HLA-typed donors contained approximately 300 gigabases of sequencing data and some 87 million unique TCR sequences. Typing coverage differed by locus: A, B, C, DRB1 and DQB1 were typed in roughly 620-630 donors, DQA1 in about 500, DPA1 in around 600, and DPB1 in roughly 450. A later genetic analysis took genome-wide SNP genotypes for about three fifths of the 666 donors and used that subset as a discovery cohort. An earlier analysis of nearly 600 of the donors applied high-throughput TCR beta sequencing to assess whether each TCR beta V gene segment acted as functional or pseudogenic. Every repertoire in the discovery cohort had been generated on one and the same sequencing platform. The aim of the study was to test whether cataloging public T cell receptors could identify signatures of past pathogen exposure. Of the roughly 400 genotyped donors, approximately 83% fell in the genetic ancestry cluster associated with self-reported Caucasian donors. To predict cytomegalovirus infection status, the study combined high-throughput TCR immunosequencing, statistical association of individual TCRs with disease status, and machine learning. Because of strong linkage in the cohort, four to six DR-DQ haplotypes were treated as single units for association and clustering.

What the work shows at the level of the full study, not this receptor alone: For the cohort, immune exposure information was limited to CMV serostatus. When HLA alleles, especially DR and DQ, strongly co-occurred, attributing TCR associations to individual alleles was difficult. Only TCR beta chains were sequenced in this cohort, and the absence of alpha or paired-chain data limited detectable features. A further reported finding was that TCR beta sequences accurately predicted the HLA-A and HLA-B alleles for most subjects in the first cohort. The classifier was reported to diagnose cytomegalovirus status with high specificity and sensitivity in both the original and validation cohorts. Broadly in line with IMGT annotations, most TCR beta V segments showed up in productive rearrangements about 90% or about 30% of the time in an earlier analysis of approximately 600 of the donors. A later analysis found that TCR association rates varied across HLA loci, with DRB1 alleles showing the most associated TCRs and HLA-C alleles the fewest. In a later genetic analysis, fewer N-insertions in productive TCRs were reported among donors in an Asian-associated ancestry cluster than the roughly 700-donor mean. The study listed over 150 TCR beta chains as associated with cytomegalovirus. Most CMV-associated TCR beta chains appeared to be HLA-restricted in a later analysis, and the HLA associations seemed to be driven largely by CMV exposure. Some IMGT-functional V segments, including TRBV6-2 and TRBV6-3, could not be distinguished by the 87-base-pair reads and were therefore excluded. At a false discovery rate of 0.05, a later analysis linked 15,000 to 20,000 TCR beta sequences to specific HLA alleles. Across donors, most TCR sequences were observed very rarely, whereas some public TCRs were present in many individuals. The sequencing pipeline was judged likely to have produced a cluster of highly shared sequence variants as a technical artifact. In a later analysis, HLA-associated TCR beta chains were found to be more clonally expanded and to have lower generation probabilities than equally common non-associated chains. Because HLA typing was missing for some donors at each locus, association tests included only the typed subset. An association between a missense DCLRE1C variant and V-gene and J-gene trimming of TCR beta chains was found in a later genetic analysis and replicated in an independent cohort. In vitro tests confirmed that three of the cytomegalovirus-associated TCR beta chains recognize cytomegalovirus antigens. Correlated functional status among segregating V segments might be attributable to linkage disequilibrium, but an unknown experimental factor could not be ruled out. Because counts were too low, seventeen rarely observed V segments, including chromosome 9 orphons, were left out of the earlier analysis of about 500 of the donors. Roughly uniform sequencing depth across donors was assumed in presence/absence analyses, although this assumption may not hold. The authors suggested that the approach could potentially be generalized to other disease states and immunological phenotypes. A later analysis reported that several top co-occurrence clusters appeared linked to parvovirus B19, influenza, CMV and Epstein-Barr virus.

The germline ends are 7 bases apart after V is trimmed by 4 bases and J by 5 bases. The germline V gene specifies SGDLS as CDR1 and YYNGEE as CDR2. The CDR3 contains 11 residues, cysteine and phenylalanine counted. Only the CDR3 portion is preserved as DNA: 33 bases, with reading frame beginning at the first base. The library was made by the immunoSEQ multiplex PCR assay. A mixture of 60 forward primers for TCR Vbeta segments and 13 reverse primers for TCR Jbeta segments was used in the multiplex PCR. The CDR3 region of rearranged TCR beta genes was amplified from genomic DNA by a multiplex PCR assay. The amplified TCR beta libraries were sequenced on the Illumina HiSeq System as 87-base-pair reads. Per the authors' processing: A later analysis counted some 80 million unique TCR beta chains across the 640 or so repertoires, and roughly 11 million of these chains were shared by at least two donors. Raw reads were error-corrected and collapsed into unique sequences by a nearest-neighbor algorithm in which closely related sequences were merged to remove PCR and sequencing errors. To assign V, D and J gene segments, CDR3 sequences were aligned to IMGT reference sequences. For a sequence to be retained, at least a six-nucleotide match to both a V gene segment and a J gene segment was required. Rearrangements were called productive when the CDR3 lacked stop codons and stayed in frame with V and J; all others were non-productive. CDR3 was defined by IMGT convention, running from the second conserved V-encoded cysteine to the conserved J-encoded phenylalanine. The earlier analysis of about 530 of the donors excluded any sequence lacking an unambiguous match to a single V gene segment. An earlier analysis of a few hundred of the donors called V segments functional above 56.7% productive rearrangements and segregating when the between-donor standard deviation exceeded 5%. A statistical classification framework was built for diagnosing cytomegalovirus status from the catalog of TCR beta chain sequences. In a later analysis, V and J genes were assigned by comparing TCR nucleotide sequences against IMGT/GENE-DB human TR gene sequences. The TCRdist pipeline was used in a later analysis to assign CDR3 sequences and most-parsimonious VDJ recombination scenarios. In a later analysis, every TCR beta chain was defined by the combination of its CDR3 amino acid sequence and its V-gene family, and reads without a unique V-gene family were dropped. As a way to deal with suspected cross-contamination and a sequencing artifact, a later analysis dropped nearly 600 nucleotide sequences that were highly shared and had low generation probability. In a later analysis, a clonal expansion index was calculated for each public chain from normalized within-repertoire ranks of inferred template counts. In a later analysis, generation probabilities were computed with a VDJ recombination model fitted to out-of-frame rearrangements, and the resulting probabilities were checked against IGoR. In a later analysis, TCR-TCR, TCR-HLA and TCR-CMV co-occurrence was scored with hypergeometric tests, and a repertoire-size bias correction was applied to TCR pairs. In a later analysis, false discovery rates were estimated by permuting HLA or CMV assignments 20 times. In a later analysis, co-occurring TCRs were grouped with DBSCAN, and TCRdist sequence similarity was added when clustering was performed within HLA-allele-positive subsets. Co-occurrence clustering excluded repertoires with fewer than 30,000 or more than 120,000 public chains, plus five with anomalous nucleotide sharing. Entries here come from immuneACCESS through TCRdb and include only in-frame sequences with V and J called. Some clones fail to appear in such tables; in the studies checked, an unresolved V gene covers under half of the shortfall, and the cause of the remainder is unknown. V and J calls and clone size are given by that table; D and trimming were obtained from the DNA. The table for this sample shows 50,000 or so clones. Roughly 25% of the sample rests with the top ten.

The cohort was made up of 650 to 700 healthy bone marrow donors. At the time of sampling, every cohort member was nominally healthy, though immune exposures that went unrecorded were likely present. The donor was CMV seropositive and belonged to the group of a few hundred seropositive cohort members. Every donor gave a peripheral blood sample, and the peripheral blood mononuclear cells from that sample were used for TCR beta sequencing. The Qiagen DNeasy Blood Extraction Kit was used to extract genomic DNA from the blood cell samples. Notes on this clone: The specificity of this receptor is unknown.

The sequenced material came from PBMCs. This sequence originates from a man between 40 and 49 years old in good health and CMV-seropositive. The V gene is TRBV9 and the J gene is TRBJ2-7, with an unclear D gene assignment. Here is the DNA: TGTGCCAGCAGCCCAGAGGACGAGCAGTACTTC. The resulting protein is CASSPEDEQYF.